This T cell receptor beta chain originates from a study of blood T cell repertoires in COVID-19. As for the study in general: Specimens from acute and convalescent COVID-19 originated in the United States, Italy and Spain. PBMCs, B-cell-depleted T cells, or T cells provided the cDNA or gDNA that made up the material.

Germline V gene sequence: CDR1 GTSNPN, CDR2 SVGIG (reference sequence). The length of the CDR3 is 12 residues. V gave up 5 bases and J gave up 7 bases, with 12 bases separating them. In the original workflow: Using reference gene primer amplification, nucleated cell counts were estimated. TCRdb keeps only in-frame clones here, not all; method: immunoSEQ multiplex PCR. Clone size and the V and J calls come from that table; the DNA yielded D and trimming. Of tens of thousands of clones detected, approximately 90% appear once; the ten largest clones hold about 1.2%. This clonotype was obtained from an older woman with acute or convalescent COVID-19. The specimen was peripheral blood. The genes are TRBV30 and TRBJ2-1; D not resolved. CDR3 DNA sequence: TGTGCCTGGTGTACCGGTTTTAATGAGCAGTTCTTC. Residues: CAWCTGFNEQFF.